Here is one TCR beta chain with its context. The antigen remains unidentified. This sample is drawn from a study of cytomegalovirus exposure and HLA in healthy donors. General study points: TCR beta chains numbering some 160 were designated cytomegalovirus-associated. Most TCR sequences were seen very rarely across donors, but some public TCRs occurred in many.

The protocol was immunoSEQ multiplex PCR, while the TCRdb copy is restricted to in-frame clones and leaves out a portion. Of some 130,000 clones in the sample, approximately 84% were seen once. Trimming took off 0 bases at V and 0 bases at J, with 13 bases between the two ends. Germline-derived CDR1 and CDR2 are SGHTA and FQGNSA. CDR3 length: 17 residues. Sample: PBMCs. This chain connects TRBV7-2 to TRBJ2-3, with D perhaps matching TRBD2 (7 bases). The receptor was isolated from a man aged 25-40 years in good health and CMV-seropositive. This CDR3 reads CASSLAGGASSTDTQYF. In DNA, the CDR3 is TGTGCCAGCAGCTTAGCAGGGGGGGCCTCTAGCACAGATACGCAGTATTTT.